This record looks at one TCR beta chain sequence and its context. What it recognizes is unknown. This sample is part of a study of blood T cells in healthy people across ages. Alongside a J-beta primer mix, a sample-barcoded 5' primer served in a second PCR lasting roughly 6 to 11 cycles. Each cDNA molecule was tagged by a template-switch adaptor that had 12 random nucleotides. Each CDR3 protein is one row after TCRdb ran MiXCR on the 5' RACE reads. The profile covers about 800,000 distinct CDR3 sequences, with roughly 60% appearing a single time and 20% to 25% taken by the ten largest. The length of the CDR3 is 12 residues. V was pared by 7 bases and J by 3 bases, with 6 bases of the junction left unmatched. Germline V CDR1 and CDR2: SQVTM, ANQGSEA. Study outcomes and limitations: Estimated diversity, derived from one million T cells, was regarded as an underestimate. In long-lived donors, naive CD4+ cell counts and diversity exceeded those of aged donors. With age, beta diversity per million T cells declined roughly linearly, significantly by about 37.

The rearrangement links TRBV29-1 to TRBJ2-7; 7 nucleotides match TRBD2. The clonotype was recovered from a man aged 30-40 years in good health. Sample: blood. CDR3 bases: TGCAGCGCTGGACTAGTGGGCTACGAGCAGTACTTC. It translates to CSAGLVGYEQYF.